This entry lists 30 T cell receptor beta chains sequenced from one sample in a study of blood T cell repertoires in COVID-19. Some clones are missing from TCRdb's copy, which holds only in-frame ones; the method was immunoSEQ multiplex PCR. In the table there are 190,000 or so clones, under 80% of which are singletons. Sequencing input: peripheral blood. These receptors all come from a man in his fifties who had recovered from COVID-19.

The chain uses TRBV4-2 and TRBJ2-7; possible D gene TRBD2, 6 bases. With 4 bases removed from V and 1 base from J, the gap between germline ends came to 23 bases. CDR3 length: 18 residues. Germline assignment: CDR1 LGHNA and CDR2 YNFKEQ. CDR3 in amino acids: CASSLGASDGSGSYEQYF. The CDR3 DNA is TGTGCCAGCAGCCTTGGGGCTTCGGACGGGAGTGGGTCCTACGAGCAGTACTTC.

This clone has just one count. The chain links TRBV11-3 to TRBJ1-2, with a possible D match to TRBD1 (5 bases). In germline, CDR1 is SGHNT, CDR2 YENEEA. V was cut by 5 bases and J by 6 bases, with 13 bases left in between. This CDR3 spans 13 amino acids. The chain's CDR3 is CASSAGPMDGYTF. CDR3 in DNA: TGTGCCAGCAGCGCGGGACCGATGGATGGCTACACCTTC.

J is TRBJ1-4 and V is TRBV28; maybe TRBD1 (5 bases). V was clipped by 4 bases and J by 4 bases, with 10 bases between them. This CDR3 region has 14 residues. Looked up from germline, CDR1 is MDHEN and CDR2 is SYDVKM. CDR3 amino acids: CASSSREGNEKLFF. The DNA of the CDR3 is TGTGCCAGCAGTTCCAGGGAGGGTAATGAAAAACTGTTTTTT.

The J gene is TRBJ1-1, the V gene TRBV6-5, with D tentatively TRBD1 (6 bases). With 8 bases removed from V and 2 bases from J, the gap between germline ends came to 12 bases. CDR1 is MNHEY, CDR2 SVGAGI, per germline. This CDR3 is built from 13 residues. CDR3 DNA sequence: TGTGCCAGCCTGGGGGCGGTAAACACTGAAGCTTTCTTT. Residues: CASLGAVNTEAFF.

V is TRBV10-1 and J is TRBJ2-7, with D perhaps TRBD1 (6 bases). V was pared by 7 bases and J by 0 bases, with 16 bases between. The CDR3 contains 15 residues. Germline V gene data show CDR1 as WNHNN and CDR2 as SYGVQD (reference sequence). The DNA of the CDR3 is TGCGCCAGCAATTATAACCGGGACAACTCCTACGAGCAGTACTTC. This gives the protein CASNYNRDNSYEQYF.

The chain is built from TRBV6-6 and TRBJ2-1; the D is unclear. V was pared by 0 bases and J by 5 bases, with 8 bases between. Germline V gives CDR1 MNHNY, CDR2 SVGAGI (reference sequence). The CDR3 extends over 14 amino acids. The CDR3 nucleotides are TGTGCCAGCAGTTACTCCGGCGGAGACAATGAGCAGTTCTTC. As protein: CASSYSGGDNEQFF.

The chain employs TRBV30 and TRBJ2-5; 7 bases align to TRBD1. V was pared by 5 bases and J by 7 bases, with 10 bases of the junction left unmatched. CDR1 GTSNPN and CDR2 SVGIG come from the germline V gene (reference sequence). There are 13 residues in the CDR3. This CDR3 reads CAWDAQGRGTQYF. CDR3 sequence (DNA): TGTGCCTGGGACGCACAGGGGAGAGGGACCCAGTACTTC. Filled out from reference TRBV30 and TRBJ2-5, the complete variable domain reads SQTIHQWPATLVQPVGSPLSLECTVEGTSNPNLYWYRQAAGRGLQLLFYSVGIGQISSEVPQNLSASRPQDRQFILSSKKLLLSDSGFYLCAWDAQGRGTQYFGPGTRLLVL.

This clone was counted a single time. This rearrangement joins TRBV2 to TRBJ2-1; D possibly corresponds to TRBD2 (5 bases). The CDR3 extends over 13 amino acids. V was trimmed by 7 bases and J by 2 bases, leaving 9 bases between them. From germline, CDR1 is SNHLY and CDR2 FYNNEI. DNA of the CDR3: TGTGCCAGCAAGAGCGGTCCCTACAATGAGCAGTTCTTC. Amino acid sequence: CASKSGPYNEQFF.

This clone was seen only a few times. A read error may account for a junction end that differs from germline. The genes are TRBV6-6 and TRBJ2-7; unclear D gene. Per the germline V gene, CDR1 is MNHNY and CDR2 is SVGAGI (reference sequence). The CDR3 runs 13 residues. The CDR3 sequence is CASSYSTRGSANF. In nucleotides, the CDR3 is TGTGCCAGCAGTTACTCGACGAGAGGATCCGCGAACTTC.

The V gene is TRBV24-1, the J gene TRBJ1-3; D is perhaps TRBD1 (5 bases). V lost 3 bases, J lost 4 bases, and 12 bases lay in between. Germline CDR1 KGHDR, CDR2 SFDVKD. The CDR3 is made up of 15 amino acids. The chain's CDR3 is CATSDNRLLGNTIYF. In DNA, the CDR3 is TGTGCCACCAGTGATAACAGGCTTCTCGGAAACACCATATATTTT.

V gene TRBV27 combines with J gene TRBJ1-6; 7 bases match TRBD1. The germline V gene encodes CDR1 MNHEY and CDR2 SMNVEV (reference sequence). This CDR3 contains 18 residues. V gave up 0 bases and J gave up 0 bases; unmatched junction bases: 5. The CDR3 nucleotides are TGTGCCAGCAGTTTATCACAGGGGTTTGGCTCCTATAATTCACCCCTCCACTTT. Its translation is CASSLSQGFGSYNSPLHF.

The rearrangement links TRBV15 to TRBJ2-7; no clear D. CDR3 length: 14 residues. V lost 0 bases, J lost 1 base, and 7 bases lay in between. Germline values: CDR1 LNHNV, CDR2 YYDKDF (reference sequence). The CDR3, as DNA: TGTGCCACCAGCAGAGATCGGTTTTCCTACGAGCAGTACTTC. Amino acid sequence: CATSRDRFSYEQYF.

The genes are TRBV9 and TRBJ1-2; D uncertain. Germline CDR1 SGDLS, CDR2 YYNGEE. The CDR3 runs to 18 residues. The ends were cut back, 2 bases at V and 5 bases at J, with 25 bases in the middle. The CDR3 nucleotides are TGTGCCAGCAGCGTTCTTTTAAACCTGGGAGGCGCCACGTATGGCTACACCTTC. Translated: CASSVLLNLGGATYGYTF.

The rearrangement links TRBV20-1 to TRBJ2-7; 7 bases line up with TRBD2. The V segment lost 3 bases and the J segment 4 bases; nucleotides outside the gene matches: 6. This CDR3 region has 13 residues. Germline V lookup: CDR1 DFQATT, CDR2 SNEGSKA (reference sequence). CDR3 residues: CSASRGREYEQYF. Written as DNA, the CDR3 is TGCAGTGCTAGTCGGGGGAGGGAGTACGAGCAGTACTTC.

This clone was detected only once. The chain has TRBV10-1 and TRBJ1-5, with 7 nucleotides matching TRBD1. CDR3 size: 18 residues. Germline-derived CDR1 and CDR2 are WNHNN and SYGVQD (reference sequence). V gave up 6 bases and J gave up 2 bases; unmatched junction bases: 16. CDR3 sequence reads: CASRTETGLNIGNQPQHF. The CDR3 bases are TGCGCCAGCAGGACCGAGACAGGGCTAAACATCGGCAATCAGCCCCAGCATTTT.

This clone was counted between two and nine times. The chain carries TRBV4-3 and TRBJ1-5; tentatively, D is TRBD1 (6 bases). The CDR3 covers 18 residues. Trimming cost V 0 bases and J 2 bases, with 17 bases left between them. Germline loops: CDR1 LGHNA, CDR2 YSLEER. The CDR3 DNA is TGCGCCAGCAGCCAAGATTTGGGGGAAGGGGGGGGCAATCAGCCCCAGCATTTT. It specifies CASSQDLGEGGGNQPQHF.

Comments on this clone: Sequence at one end of the junction differs from germline and may be a read error. This sequence joins TRBV6-5 and TRBJ2-1; D is uncertain. The germline V gene has CDR1 MNHEY and CDR2 SVGAGI. The CDR3 has 13 residues. This CDR3 is CASRSLFGQALLF. The CDR3 DNA follows: TGTGCCAGCAGGTCTTTGTTTGGGCAGGCGTTGCTCTTC.

This sequence joins TRBV27 and TRBJ2-5; TRBD2 matches at 10 bases. V gave up 5 bases and J gave up 2 bases; unmatched junction bases: 5. Germline CDR1 is MNHEY and CDR2 is SMNVEV (reference sequence). The CDR3 is made up of 15 amino acids. Here the CDR3 reads CASSLAGAPQETQYF. The CDR3 DNA reads TGTGCCAGCAGTCTAGCGGGAGCCCCACAAGAGACCCAGTACTTC.

This chain joins TRBV7-3 and TRBJ2-3; TRBD1 aligns across 8 bases. This CDR3 region has 14 residues. In germline, CDR1 is SGHTA, CDR2 FQGTGA. The junction had 7 bases not matched to a gene; V was cut back by 5 bases and J by 6 bases. The CDR3 region has the DNA TGTGCCAGCAGCCCCGGACAGGGTTCGGATACGCAGTATTTT. Translation gives CASSPGQGSDTQYF. Based on the CDR3 plus reference TRBV7-3 and TRBJ2-3, the full variable domain is GAGVSQTPSNKVTEKGKYVELRCDPISGHTALYWYRQSLGQGPEFLIYFQGTGAADDSGLPNDRFFAVRPEGSVSTLKIQRTERGDSAVYLCASSPGQGSDTQYFGPGTRLTVL.

The chain employs TRBV9 and TRBJ2-1, with TRBD2 identical over 12 bases. The CDR3 length is 15 residues. Germline CDR1 reads SGDLS; CDR2 reads YYNGEE. After removal of 0 bases from V and 8 bases from J, the junction contained 3 bases not matched to a gene. The chain's CDR3 is CASSVDLAGGDEQFF. DNA for the CDR3: TGTGCCAGCAGCGTAGATCTAGCGGGAGGGGATGAGCAGTTCTTC.

The table lists this clone with a few counts. This specimen includes other DNA sequences encoding the same CDR3. The chain uses TRBV19 and TRBJ1-2, with TRBD1 matching over 9 bases. J gave up 4 bases and V 3 bases, and 3 bases lay outside the gene matches. Germline V CDR1 and CDR2: LNHDA, SQIVND (reference sequence). This CDR3 has 14 residues. The CDR3 DNA follows: TGTGCCAGTAGTATCGGGACAGGGTCCTATGGCTACACCTTC. This sequence encodes CASSIGTGSYGYTF.

V usage is TRBV5-4 and J usage is TRBJ1-1; no firm D call. Germline V lookup: CDR1 SGHNT, CDR2 YYREEE (reference sequence). V lost 2 bases and J 7 bases, leaving 6 bases between the germline ends. This CDR3 is 11 amino acids long. The CDR3 sequence: CASSFGREAFF. The CDR3 DNA follows: TGTGCCAGCAGCTTTGGCCGTGAAGCTTTCTTT.

This chain connects TRBV5-6 to TRBJ1-2; TRBD1 matches 7 bases. Germline loops: CDR1 SGHDT, CDR2 YYEEEE. This CDR3 is built from 14 residues. V gave up 0 bases and J gave up 4 bases; unmatched junction bases: 3. The CDR3 DNA reads TGTGCCAGCAGCTTGGCCGACAGGGTCTATGGCTACACCTTC. Encoded protein: CASSLADRVYGYTF.

The chain has TRBV28 and TRBJ1-5; TRBD1 might be the D (5 bases). From germline, CDR1 is MDHEN and CDR2 SYDVKM. The CDR3 has 14 residues. V lost 0 bases and J lost 5, with 8 bases in between. The CDR3 reads CASSLWGTDQPQHF. The CDR3 bases are TGTGCCAGCAGTTTATGGGGGACTGATCAGCCCCAGCATTTT.

V and J are TRBV11-3 and TRBJ2-2; TRBD1 aligns across 9 bases. This CDR3 spans 14 amino acids. V dropped 4 bases and J dropped 6; count of bases not matched to a gene: 3. The germline V gene encodes CDR1 SGHNT and CDR2 YENEEA. The CDR3 sequence is CASSYRQGAGELFF. The CDR3 coding sequence is TGTGCCAGCAGCTATCGACAGGGGGCCGGGGAGCTGTTTTTT.

The rearrangement links TRBV5-1 to TRBJ2-1, with TRBD2 identical over 8 bases. The CDR3 covers 16 residues. The germline V gene has CDR1 SGHRS and CDR2 YFSETQ. The V gene end was trimmed by 3 bases and the J gene end by 0 bases; junction bases not matched to a gene: 5. DNA of the CDR3: TGCGCCAGCAGCTCTCGGGGGACTAGCTCCTACAATGAGCAGTTCTTC. This encodes CASSSRGTSSYNEQFF. The whole variable domain, filled in from reference TRBV5-1 and TRBJ2-1, reads KAGVTQTPRYLIKTRGQQVTLSCSPISGHRSVSWYQQTPGQGLQFLFEYFSETQRNKGNFPGRFSGRQFSNSRSEMNVSTLELGDSALYLCASSSRGTSSYNEQFFGPGTRLTVL.

The CDR3 protein is CASRGVAHGGELFF. The CDR3 DNA is TGTGCCAGCAGAGGGGTAGCTCATGGCGGGGAGCTGTTTTTT. The genes are TRBV6-5 and TRBJ2-2; weak D call: TRBD1 (5 bases). V was shortened by 6 bases and J by 7 bases, with 15 bases between the two germline ends. Germline CDR1 is MNHEY and CDR2 is SVGAGI. This CDR3 has 14 amino acids.

V and J are TRBV14 and TRBJ2-3; 11 nucleotides align to TRBD2. Trimming at V came to 4 bases and at J to 0 bases, leaving 9 bases not matched to a gene. CDR3 length equals 18 residues. Germline values: CDR1 SGHDN, CDR2 FVKESK. The CDR3 sequence is CASSPLGTSGYSTDTQYF. CDR3 DNA sequence: TGTGCCAGCAGCCCTCTCGGGACTAGCGGATATAGCACAGATACGCAGTATTTT.

CDR3 residues: CASSTGGQETQYF. As DNA, the CDR3 is TGTGCCAGTAGCACAGGGGGTCAAGAGACCCAGTACTTC. This sequence joins TRBV19 and TRBJ2-5, with 8 bases lining up with TRBD1. With 6 bases clipped from V and 2 bases from J, the junction kept 2 bases outside the gene matches. This CDR3 contains 13 residues. Germline lookup yields CDR1 LNHDA and CDR2 SQIVND (reference sequence).

The gene calls are TRBV5-1 and TRBJ1-2; possibly TRBD1 for D (5 bases). CDR1 is SGHRS and CDR2 is YFSETQ in the germline V gene. V shed 4 bases and J shed 2 bases, with 12 bases lying between them. The CDR3 extends over 14 amino acids. CDR3 sequence: CASSLRDSNYGYTF. CDR3 nucleotides: TGCGCCAGCAGCCTAAGGGACTCCAACTATGGCTACACCTTC.